A selection of T cell receptor beta chains follows, all from one sample in a study of shared clonotypes between healthy human individuals. Measured with immunoSEQ multiplex PCR; TCRdb has only the in-frame clones, and not every one. Counted here are about 990,000 clones, 75% to 80% occurring once; the ten biggest clones make up roughly 0.62%. The specimen sequenced was memory CD4+ T cells from PBMCs. The receptors here all came from a man between 18 and 29 years old in good health. Some clones in this sample may be carry-over from other donors' samples. Each CDR3 is given with its conserved first and last residue. D genes are given only for firm matches. Clone size is stated in some rows and not others, as once, few, many or a class when expanded.

-	TRBJ2-3	-	TRBV5-1	CASSLVGGTSTDTQYF	TGCGCCAGCAGCTTGGTAGGCGGAACTAGCACAGATACGCAGTATTTT
-	TRBJ1-1	-	TRBV20-1	CSRTRNTEAFF	TGCAGCCGGACACGGAACACTGAAGCTTTCTTT
TRBD1	TRBJ2-2	-	TRBV5-8	CASSWDRENTGELFF	TGTGCCAGCAGCTGGGACAGGGAGAACACCGGGGAGCTGTTTTTT
TRBD2	TRBJ2-3	-	TRBV29-1	CSVDGGKAGTDTQYF	TGCAGCGTCGACGGGGGGAAAGCAGGTACAGATACGCAGTATTTT
TRBD1	TRBJ2-5	-	TRBV9	CASRGLTGAQETQYF	TGTGCCAGCAGGGGTTTGACAGGGGCCCAAGAGACCCAGTACTTC
-	TRBJ2-2	-	TRBV27	CASSPSGINTGELFF	TGTGCCAGCAGTCCTTCGGGAATAAACACCGGGGAGCTGTTTTTT
-	TRBJ2-1	-	TRBV2	CASSGGIRYNEQFF	TGTGCCAGCAGCGGCGGGATTCGGTACAATGAGCAGTTCTTC
TRBD1	TRBJ1-5	once	TRBV28	CASSSTGGRNNQPQHF	TGTGCCAGCAGCTCGACAGGGGGGCGCAACAATCAGCCCCAGCATTTT
-	TRBJ2-1	-	TRBV9	CASSASYNEQFF	TGTGCCAGCAGCGCCAGCTACAATGAGCAGTTCTTC
-	TRBJ2-5	-	TRBV19	CASARNRETQYF	TGTGCCAGCGCCAGGAATAGGGAGACCCAGTACTTC
-	TRBJ2-5	once	TRBV20-1	CGLYRETQYF	TGCGGGTTGTACCGGGAGACCCAGTACTTC
-	TRBJ1-4	few	TRBV6-5	CASSSEPPSNEKLFF	TGTGCCAGCAGTTCCGAACCTCCTTCAAATGAAAAACTGTTTTTT
-	TRBJ1-4	-	TRBV5-4	CASSQDGRGEEKLFF	TGCGCCAGCAGCCAAGATGGGCGCGGTGAAGAAAAACTGTTTTTT
TRBD2	TRBJ2-7	few	TRBV7-2	CASSQQAGTSGGYEQYF	TGTGCCAGCAGCCAACAAGCCGGGACTAGCGGAGGATACGAGCAGTACTTC
-	TRBJ2-1	-	TRBV28	CASRPPGTRSYNEQFF	TGTGCCAGCAGACCGCCAGGGACACGCTCCTACAATGAGCAGTTCTTC
TRBD2	TRBJ2-7	few	TRBV6-1	CASSLAGGSYEQYF	TGTGCCAGCAGTCTAGCGGGAGGATCCTACGAGCAGTACTTC
TRBD2	TRBJ2-7	-	TRBV19	CASSRLAGAHEQYF	TGTGCCAGTAGTAGACTAGCGGGAGCGCACGAGCAGTACTTC
-	TRBJ1-1	-	TRBV28	CASSLPSNTEAFF	TGTGCCAGCAGTTTACCCTCCAACACTGAAGCTTTCTTT
TRBD1	TRBJ1-4	-	TRBV18	CASSSGQGATNEKLFF	TGTGCCAGCTCGAGTGGGCAGGGGGCAACTAATGAAAAACTGTTTTTT
-	TRBJ1-2	few	TRBV19	CASSNQGVGGYTF	TGTGCCAGTAGTAACCAGGGAGTCGGTGGCTACACCTTC
TRBD1	TRBJ1-5	few	TRBV6-5	CASSPTGGDSQPQHF	TGTGCCAGCAGCCCAACAGGGGGCGATTCACAGCCCCAGCATTTT
TRBD1	TRBJ1-3	-	TRBV27	CASSLDRGPGNTIYF	TGTGCCAGCAGTTTAGACAGGGGGCCTGGAAACACCATATATTTT
-	TRBJ2-3	-	TRBV14	CASSPTRDSTQYF	TGTGCCAGCAGCCCTACACGGGACTCCACGCAGTATTTT
TRBD1	TRBJ2-1	-	TRBV6-6	CASSGTGGYRRFF	TGTGCCAGCAGTGGGACAGGGGGCTACAGACGGTTCTTC
TRBD2	TRBJ2-7	-	TRBV2	CASTLAGGPLEQYF	TGTGCCAGCACCCTAGCGGGAGGGCCCCTCGAGCAGTACTTC
-	TRBJ1-1	-	TRBV27	CASSLFWDTWNTEAFF	TGTGCCAGCAGTTTATTCTGGGACACCTGGAACACTGAAGCTTTCTTT
TRBD2	TRBJ2-1	-	TRBV2	CASSWASGSNEQFF	TGTGCCAGCAGTTGGGCTAGCGGGAGTAATGAGCAGTTCTTC
TRBD2	TRBJ2-3	few	TRBV5-4	CASSLGSGRMEDTQYF	TGTGCCAGCAGCTTGGGGAGCGGGAGGATGGAAGATACGCAGTATTTT
-	TRBJ2-7	few	TRBV15	CATSREPGHEQYF	TGTGCCACCAGCAGAGAACCGGGTCACGAGCAGTACTTC
-	TRBJ2-2	-	TRBV11-3	CASSPGSAGELFF	TGTGCCAGCAGCCCTGGAAGCGCCGGGGAGCTGTTTTTT
TRBD2	TRBJ2-7	-	TRBV7-2	CASSLDYQAGTYEQYF	TGTGCCAGCAGCTTAGACTATCAAGCGGGGACCTACGAGCAGTACTTC
-	TRBJ2-3	-	TRBV5-4	CASSLGLESTDTQYF	TGTGCCAGCAGCTTGGGACTAGAGAGCACAGATACGCAGTATTTT
-	TRBJ2-5	few	TRBV27	CASRDLLQETQYF	TGTGCCTCCCGGGACCTCCTCCAAGAGACCCAGTACTTC
-	TRBJ1-1	once	TRBV28	CASSSVYTEAFF	TGTGCCAGCAGTTCCGTTTACACTGAAGCTTTCTTT
-	TRBJ1-2	many	TRBV15	CATSRDLPGNYGYTF	TGTGCCACCAGCAGAGACCTCCCGGGCAACTATGGCTACACCTTC
TRBD2	TRBJ2-1	-	TRBV6-5	CASRTAGGPVHEQFF	TGTGCCAGCAGGACAGCGGGAGGGCCTGTACATGAGCAGTTCTTC
-	TRBJ1-1	few	TRBV18	CASSLLGNTEAFF	TGTGCCAGCTCACTCCTCGGTAACACTGAAGCTTTCTTT
-	TRBJ1-1	-	TRBV6-6	CASSYSELMYTEAFF	TGTGCCAGCAGTTACTCGGAACTCATGTACACTGAAGCTTTCTTT
TRBD1	TRBJ2-2	-	TRBV7-9	CASSVRPGGRGTGELFF	TGTGCCAGCAGCGTAAGACCAGGGGGCCGAGGGACCGGGGAGCTGTTTTTT
-	TRBJ1-3	-	TRBV5-1	CASTLDGSGNTIYF	TGCGCCAGCACTCTTGATGGCTCTGGAAACACCATATATTTT
TRBD2	TRBJ2-7	-	TRBV5-1	CASSVLAGEVQYF	TGCGCCAGCAGCGTACTAGCGGGAGAGGTCCAGTACTTC
-	TRBJ1-4	-	TRBV19	CASYDGTFLAAGSQNEKLFF	TGTGCCAGTTACGACGGGACATTCCTCGCGGCCGGCTCGCAAAATGAAAAACTGTTTTTT
TRBD1	TRBJ1-5	-	TRBV7-8	CASSRTGVNQPQHF	TGTGCCAGCAGCCGAACAGGGGTCAATCAGCCCCAGCATTTT
TRBD2	TRBJ2-7	-	TRBV25-1	CASRPGQTSGSLQQYF	TGTGCCAGCCGTCCAGGCCAAACTAGCGGGAGCTTGCAACAGTACTTC
TRBD1	TRBJ1-4	-	TRBV29-1	CSVRTGRITNEKLFF	TGCAGCGTAAGGACAGGGAGGATTACTAATGAAAAACTGTTTTTT
TRBD2	TRBJ2-1	-	TRBV5-1	CASSLSEGTSGLSYNEQFF	TGCGCCAGCAGCTTGAGCGAAGGGACTAGCGGGCTCTCCTACAATGAGCAGTTCTTC
-	TRBJ1-4	few	TRBV7-9	CASSSESELFF	TGTGCCAGCAGCTCCGAGTCGGAACTGTTTTTT
TRBD1	TRBJ2-2	-	TRBV7-8	CASSRRDRSNGELFF	TGTGCCAGCAGCCGACGGGACAGGAGCAACGGGGAGCTGTTTTTT
TRBD2	TRBJ2-1	-	TRBV27	CASSTPGTSGNHEQFF	TGTGCCAGCAGTACTCCGGGGACTAGCGGGAACCATGAGCAGTTCTTC
-	TRBJ2-2	-	TRBV4-2	CASSQDPGAVTGELFF	TGTGCCAGCAGCCAAGATCCGGGGGCGGTCACCGGGGAGCTGTTTTTT
TRBD1	TRBJ1-4	few	TRBV2	CASKSGTGDEKLFF	TGTGCCAGCAAATCCGGGACAGGGGACGAAAAACTGTTTTTT
TRBD1	TRBJ1-2	-	TRBV9	CASSGSTGPFYGYTF	TGTGCCAGCAGCGGCTCGACAGGGCCTTTCTATGGCTACACCTTC
-	TRBJ1-4	-	TRBV19	CASSMTRSENEKLFF	TGTGCCAGTAGTATGACGAGGAGCGAGAATGAAAAACTGTTTTTT
-	TRBJ1-2	-	TRBV4-1	CASSQDERIGLDYGYTF	TGCGCCAGCAGCCAAGATGAGCGGATAGGGTTAGACTATGGCTACACCTTC
-	TRBJ2-5	-	TRBV27	CASSSQGGLEQYF	TGTGCCAGCAGTTCCCAGGGGGGCTTGGAGCAGTACTTC